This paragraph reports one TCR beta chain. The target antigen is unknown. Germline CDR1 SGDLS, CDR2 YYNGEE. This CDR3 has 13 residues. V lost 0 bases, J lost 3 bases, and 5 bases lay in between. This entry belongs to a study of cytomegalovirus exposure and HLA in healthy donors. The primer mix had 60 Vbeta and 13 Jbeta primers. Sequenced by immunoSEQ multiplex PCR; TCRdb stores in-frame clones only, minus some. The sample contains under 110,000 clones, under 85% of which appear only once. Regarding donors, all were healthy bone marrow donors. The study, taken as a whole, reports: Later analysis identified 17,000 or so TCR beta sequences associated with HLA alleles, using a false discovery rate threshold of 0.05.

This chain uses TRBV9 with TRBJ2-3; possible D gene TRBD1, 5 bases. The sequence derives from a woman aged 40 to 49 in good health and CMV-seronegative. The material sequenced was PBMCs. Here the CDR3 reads CASSVEGTDTQYF. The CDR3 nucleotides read TGTGCCAGCAGCGTAGAGGGGACAGATACGCAGTATTTT.